Below, 18 T cell receptor beta chains from the same sample are listed, as sequenced in a study of T cells after posttransplantation cyclophosphamide. Profiled with immunoSEQ multiplex PCR; TCRdb holds only in-frame clones, not every one. This sample carries under 75,000 clones, just under 95% of them seen once, and the ten largest clones take about 3.1%. Specimen: PBMCs. The receptor set was obtained from a woman in her 30s in good health and a related stem cell transplant donor.

The rearrangement uses TRBV6-1 and TRBJ2-2; D remains ambiguous. The V and J ends lost 8 bases and 1 base respectively, with 14 bases between them. From germline, CDR1 is MNHNS and CDR2 SASEGT. CDR3 length: 15 amino acids. CDR3 DNA: TGTGCCAGCCCCCCCCCGCCAGGGAACACCGGGGAGCTGTTTTTT. This encodes CASPPPPGNTGELFF.

This clone was counted a single time. The rearrangement links TRBV15 to TRBJ2-1; D gene unclear. The CDR3 covers 12 residues. CDR1 LNHNV and CDR2 YYDKDF come from the germline V gene (reference sequence). The V and J ends lost 0 bases and 10 bases respectively, with 7 bases between them. DNA of the CDR3: TGTGCCACCAGCAGAGATATCGGGGAGCAGTTCTTC. Its translation: CATSRDIGEQFF.

The chain links TRBV20-1 to TRBJ1-1; unclear D gene. V was trimmed by 5 bases and J by 11 bases, leaving 15 bases between them. This CDR3 is 11 amino acids long. Germline V gives CDR1 DFQATT, CDR2 SNEGSKA (reference sequence). The CDR3 DNA follows: TGCAGTGCTTCCACTGGGGTGGGTGCTTTCTTT. Translating gives CSASTGVGAFF.

The sample holds one count of this clone. V and J are TRBV23-1 and TRBJ2-5, with a weak D call TRBD2 (5 bases). TRBV23-1 is filed as an ORF, its function uncertain. Trimming shortened V by 11 bases and J by 5 bases, and 18 bases separated the two germline ends. The CDR3 covers 13 residues. The CDR3 coding sequence is TGCGCCCAAGTTAGTGAGCGGTCGGAGACCCAGTACTTC. Its translation is CAQVSERSETQYF.

The chain recombines TRBV9 with TRBJ1-1, with a possible D match to TRBD1 (5 bases). Germline values: CDR1 SGDLS, CDR2 YYNGEE. The ends were cut back, 3 bases at V and 8 bases at J, with 11 bases in the middle. The CDR3 spans 12 residues. The CDR3 sequence: CASSAPGPEAFF. DNA of the CDR3: TGTGCCAGCAGCGCCCCAGGGCCCGAAGCTTTCTTT.

The chain carries TRBV4-3 and TRBJ2-4; 12 bases are shared with TRBD2. Germline lookup yields CDR1 LGHNA and CDR2 YSLEER. This CDR3 comprises 17 residues. Unmatched junction bases numbered 4, after V lost 0 bases and J lost 4 bases. Written as DNA, the CDR3 is TGCGCCAGCAGCCAAGATTGGCTAGCGGGGGGGAAAAACATTCAGTACTTC. Protein product: CASSQDWLAGGKNIQYF.

The chain recombines TRBV25-1 with TRBJ1-1; D call uncertain. This CDR3 spans 14 amino acids. V lost 10 bases to trimming and J lost 5 bases, with 20 bases between them. Per the germline V gene, CDR1 is MGHDK and CDR2 is SYGVNS. The CDR3 loop is CATGVGKGSTEAFF. The DNA of the CDR3 is TGTGCCACCGGGGTAGGTAAGGGTTCTACTGAAGCTTTCTTT.

The rearrangement joins TRBV15 to TRBJ2-3; 8 bases fit TRBD1. This CDR3 region has 15 residues. After removal of 2 bases from V and 1 base from J, the junction contained 2 bases not matched to a gene. Germline V gives CDR1 LNHNV, CDR2 YYDKDF (reference sequence). CDR3 loop: CATSRQTGGTDTQYF. CDR3 nucleotide sequence: TGTGCCACCAGCAGACAGACAGGGGGCACAGATACGCAGTATTTT.

V usage is TRBV6-4 and J usage is TRBJ1-1, with 7 positions matching TRBD1. Germline V gives CDR1 MRHNA, CDR2 SNTAGT. This CDR3 has 16 residues. With 5 bases clipped from V and 1 base from J, the junction kept 10 bases outside the gene matches. The CDR3 loop is CASSNGTDDSNTEAFF. CDR3 bases: TGTGCCAGCAGTAACGGGACAGATGATTCGAACACTGAAGCTTTCTTT.

The chain couples TRBV27 to TRBJ2-1, with D perhaps matching TRBD2 (8 bases). Germline V gives CDR1 MNHEY, CDR2 SMNVEV (reference sequence). V was shortened by 6 bases and J by 7 bases, with 31 bases between the two germline ends. The CDR3 has 19 residues. For the CDR3, the DNA is TGTGCCAGCAGCCCTTCCGCGGGGACTAGGAGAGGGGGCAGGAATGAGCAGTTCTTC. Residues: CASSPSAGTRRGGRNEQFF.

The chain combines TRBV4-3 with TRBJ1-1; D call uncertain. CDR1 is LGHNA and CDR2 is YSLEER in the germline V gene. There are 17 residues in the CDR3. V lost 0 bases and J 2 bases, leaving 16 bases between the germline ends. The CDR3 loop reads CASSQDLLRDVNTEAFF. The CDR3 nucleotides are TGCGCCAGCAGCCAAGATCTTTTGCGAGATGTTAACACTGAAGCTTTCTTT.

V and J are TRBV7-6 and TRBJ1-1; TRBD1 aligns across 7 bases. Germline V gives CDR1 SGHVS, CDR2 FNYEAQ. The CDR3 totals 16 residues. V was pared by 1 base and J by 1 base, with 6 bases of the junction left unmatched. The CDR3 DNA follows: TGTGCCAGCAGCTTAGGAGGGGGCGGGAGGAACACTGAAGCTTTCTTT. Translated, it gives CASSLGGGGRNTEAFF.

This clone has more than one count but fewer than ten. J is TRBJ1-3 and V is TRBV7-9, with 7 bases that match TRBD1. The CDR3 spans 15 residues. Germline V gene sequence: CDR1 SEHNR, CDR2 FQNEAQ (reference sequence). The trim removed 5 bases at V and 0 bases at J, leaving 4 bases unmatched. The CDR3 coding sequence is TGTGCCAGCAGCCCCTGGACAGGCTCTGGAAACACCATATATTTT. Encoded protein: CASSPWTGSGNTIYF.

V and J are TRBV4-3 and TRBJ1-2; no definite D call. This CDR3 comprises 15 residues. CDR1 and CDR2 (germline): LGHNA, YSLEER. V was cut by 0 bases and J by 2 bases, with 10 bases left in between. DNA for the CDR3: TGCGCCAGCAGCCAAGAAGCAGGTCCAAACTATGGCTACACCTTC. Protein: CASSQEAGPNYGYTF.

The chain joins TRBV5-4 to TRBJ1-3; D gene ambiguous. Per germline, CDR1 SGHNT and CDR2 YYREEE (reference sequence). The CDR3 is 12 amino acids. V was shortened by 0 bases and J by 4 bases, with 2 bases between the two germline ends. The CDR3 loop is CASSLAGNTIYF. As DNA, the CDR3 is TGTGCCAGCAGCTTGGCGGGAAACACCATATATTTT.

This clone appeared a single time. The V gene is TRBV7-8, the J gene TRBJ2-7, with 13 bases aligning to TRBD2. J gave up 6 bases and V 5 bases, and 4 bases lay outside the gene matches. The germline CDR1 and CDR2 sequences are SGHVS and FQNEAQ. This CDR3 has 14 amino acids. The CDR3 reads CASSPGTSGAEQYF. The CDR3 DNA follows: TGTGCCAGCAGCCCGGGGACTAGCGGGGCCGAGCAGTACTTC.

The genes are TRBV5-6 and TRBJ1-5; D is unresolved. V was pared by 0 bases and J by 3 bases, with 10 bases between. Germline lookup yields CDR1 SGHDT and CDR2 YYEEEE. There are 15 residues in the CDR3. Here the CDR3 reads CASSLAGRPNQPQHF. CDR3 DNA sequence: TGTGCCAGCAGCTTGGCCGGCAGGCCCAATCAGCCCCAGCATTTT.

This clone was observed once. The chain uses TRBV6-4 and TRBJ2-3; perhaps D is TRBD1 or TRBD2 (6 bases each). CDR3 length: 14 residues. V lost 4 bases and J lost 3, with 11 bases in between. Germline assignment: CDR1 MRHNA and CDR2 SNTAGT. The CDR3 sequence: CASSARGATDTQYF. Here the CDR3 DNA reads TGTGCCAGCAGTGCAAGGGGGGCGACAGATACGCAGTATTTT.